Shown below are 8 T cell receptor beta chains from a single sample sequenced in a study of T cell repertoires in cytomegalovirus infection. Using its own MiXCR run on the reads, TCRdb lists one record per CDR3 protein. The sample records 750,000 to 950,000 distinct CDR3 sequences, around 29% being singletons. No antigens are known for them. This specimen was cultured CD8+ T cells from PBMCs, taken from culture after CMV antigen stimulation. These receptors were taken from a human donor in good health (CMV status not recorded). Some clones in this sample may be carry-over from other donors' samples.

This sequence joins TRBV29-1 and TRBJ2-1; D is possibly TRBD1 or TRBD2 (6 bases each). This CDR3 region has 13 residues. The germline V gene has CDR1 SQVTM and CDR2 ANQGSEA. V was shortened by 7 bases and J by 5 bases, with 15 bases between the two germline ends. CDR3 in amino acids: CSAAGGYDNEQFF. CDR3 sequence (DNA): TGCAGCGCTGCCGGGGGCTATGACAATGAGCAGTTCTTC.

The rearrangement joins TRBV7-9 to TRBJ1-2; no definite D call. Looked up from germline, CDR1 is SEHNR and CDR2 is FQNEAQ (reference sequence). The CDR3 sequence is 16 residues long. V lost 1 base, J lost 3 bases, and 15 bases lay in between. CDR3 loop: CASSLDLRGSDYGYTF. CDR3 DNA sequence: TGTGCCAGCAGCTTAGACCTACGGGGTTCTGACTATGGCTACACCTTC.

This clonotype was seen many times. The V and J genes are TRBV7-2 and TRBJ2-2; the D is unclear. Per germline, CDR1 SGHTA and CDR2 FQGNSA. The CDR3 length is 16 residues. The V end lost 5 bases, the J end lost 5 bases, and 18 bases lay between the germline ends. CDR3 nucleotides: TGTGCCAGCAGCCCTTCTCGGCAGCGATGGACCGGGGAGCTGTTTTTT. The encoded protein is CASSPSRQRWTGELFF.

At least ten counts were recorded for this clonotype. The chain couples TRBV7-8 to TRBJ2-5; D gene ambiguous. The CDR3 is 15 amino acids. Trimming cost V 5 bases and J 1 base, with 14 bases left between them. CDR1 is SGHVS, CDR2 FQNEAQ, per germline. In DNA form, the CDR3 reads TGTGCCAGCAGCCCTCTCGGACGGCGCCAAGAGACCCAGTACTTC. This sequence encodes CASSPLGRRQETQYF. The complete variable domain, with remaining parts taken from reference TRBV7-8 and TRBJ2-5, reads GAGVSQSPRYKVAKRGQDVALRCDPISGHVSLFWYQQALGQGPEFLTYFQNEAQLDKSGLPSDRFFAERPEGSVSTLKIQRTQQEDSAVYLCASSPLGRRQETQYFGPGTRLLVL.

This clonotype was seen ten or more times. The V and J genes are TRBV7-9 and TRBJ2-7; D gene unclear. V was cut by 5 bases and J by 3 bases, with 2 bases left in between. The CDR3 covers 10 residues. Germline V lookup: CDR1 SEHNR, CDR2 FQNEAQ (reference sequence). CDR3: CASSRYEQYF. The CDR3 region has the DNA TGTGCCAGCAGCCGCTACGAGCAGTACTTC.

The chain uses TRBV11-3 and TRBJ2-3; 7 bases are a match to TRBD1. There are 15 residues in the CDR3. Per the germline V gene, CDR1 is SGHNT and CDR2 is YENEEA. The V and J ends lost 0 bases and 4 bases, in that order; junction bases with no gene match: 4. The CDR3 region has the DNA TGTGCCAGCAGCTTAGAAGACAGGGTGGCAGATACGCAGTATTTT. Protein sequence: CASSLEDRVADTQYF.

This clonotype was observed a few times. The V gene is TRBV5-4, the J gene TRBJ1-2; D may be TRBD1 (5 bases). Trimming pared 0 bases from V and 3 bases from J, leaving 9 bases between. CDR1 SGHNT and CDR2 YYREEE come from the germline V gene (reference sequence). The CDR3 extends over 14 amino acids. CDR3 protein: CASSLEGFDYGYTF. The CDR3 region has the DNA TGTGCCAGCAGCTTGGAGGGGTTCGACTATGGCTACACCTTC.

The rearrangement links TRBV27 to TRBJ2-7; D is unclear. CDR1 is MNHEY, CDR2 SMNVEV, per germline (reference sequence). With 6 bases removed from V and 1 base from J, the gap between germline ends came to 10 bases. The CDR3 contains 13 residues. The CDR3 DNA reads as TGTGCCAGCAGGATGGGCGGTTCCTACGAGCAGTACGTC. Translating gives CASRMGGSYEQYV.